One sample yielded the 18 T cell receptor beta chains listed below, sequenced in a study of T cell responses to AZD1222 COVID-19 vaccine. Profiling relied on immunoSEQ multiplex PCR, and the TCRdb table lists in-frame clones only, not all of them. The table records 110,000 or so clones, around nine tenths of them present only once. Here the sequenced sample was peripheral blood, taken on day 0 of AZD1222 vaccination. The origin of the receptors is an adult in good health.

The chain carries TRBV5-1 and TRBJ2-7; 9 bases fit TRBD1. Germline V CDR1 and CDR2: SGHRS, YFSETQ. This CDR3 spans 14 amino acids. J lost 7 bases, V lost 0 bases, and 5 bases had no gene match. The CDR3: CASSLGDREGEQYF. The CDR3 nucleotides are TGCGCCAGCAGCTTGGGGGACAGGGAAGGTGAGCAGTACTTC.

The V call is TRBV6-6, the J call TRBJ2-3; 9 nucleotides match TRBD1. Germline V CDR1 and CDR2: MNHNY, SVGAGI (reference sequence). Germline trimming cut 4 bases from V and 3 bases from J; bases unmatched to any gene: 5. CDR3 length equals 15 residues. CDR3 DNA: TGTGCCAGCAGTTGGACAGGGGAGAGGACAGATACGCAGTATTTT. It is translated as CASSWTGERTDTQYF.

The chain combines TRBV7-2 with TRBJ1-4, with TRBD1 as a possible D gene (6 bases). CDR1 is SGHTA, CDR2 FQGNSA, per germline. The CDR3 is 19 amino acids. The V and J ends lost 5 bases and 0 bases respectively, with 22 bases between them. DNA for the CDR3: TGTGCCAGCAGCCCCAATAGAGGGCAGGGGTCGGCAACTAATGAAAAACTGTTTTTT. Translation gives CASSPNRGQGSATNEKLFF.

The CDR3 nucleotides read TGCGCCAGCAGCTTGGGTCTAGCGGCCGACAATGAGCAGTTCTTC. This sequence encodes CASSLGLAADNEQFF. V usage is TRBV5-1 and J usage is TRBJ2-1; 7 bases agree with TRBD2. This CDR3 has 15 residues. Looked up from germline, CDR1 is SGHRS and CDR2 is YFSETQ. With 0 bases clipped from V and 5 bases from J, the junction kept 5 bases outside the gene matches.

Note on this clone: Other nucleotide sequences from this sample produce the same CDR3. V usage is TRBV28 and J usage is TRBJ1-2; D unclear. V shed 6 bases and J shed 1 base, with 6 bases lying between them. CDR1 is MDHEN and CDR2 is SYDVKM in the germline V gene. The CDR3 spans 12 residues. The CDR3 loop is CASSPLNYGYTF. CDR3 DNA sequence: TGTGCCAGCAGCCCCCTTAACTATGGCTACACCTTC.

The genes are TRBV5-1 and TRBJ1-4, with 8 positions matching TRBD1. Unmatched junction bases numbered 5, after V lost 5 bases and J lost 5 bases. Germline-derived CDR1 and CDR2 are SGHRS and YFSETQ. The CDR3 runs 14 residues. Written as DNA, the CDR3 is TGCGCCAGCAGGTACAGGGGGGTGAATGAAAAACTGTTTTTT. It codes for CASRYRGVNEKLFF.

This clone was picked up a small number of times. V gene TRBV27 combines with J gene TRBJ2-7; D gene ambiguous. The CDR3 is 14 residues long. CDR1 and CDR2 (germline): MNHEY, SMNVEV (reference sequence). Between the trimmed V and J ends, which lost 5 bases and 0 bases, there was a span of 11 bases. CDR3 protein: CASSLAGFSYEQYF. The CDR3 nucleotides read TGTGCCAGCAGTCTCGCTGGGTTCTCCTACGAGCAGTACTTC.

The chain uses TRBV28 and TRBJ1-5; D gene ambiguous. The CDR3 consists of 16 residues. Looked up from germline, CDR1 is MDHEN and CDR2 is SYDVKM. The V end lost 3 bases, the J end lost 1 base, and 13 bases lay between the germline ends. The CDR3 sequence: CASSLPNRGSNQPQHF. CDR3 DNA sequence: TGTGCCAGCAGTTTGCCCAATCGAGGGAGCAATCAGCCCCAGCATTTT.

This clone was recorded only once. V is TRBV25-1 and J is TRBJ2-1, with 7 positions matching TRBD1. This CDR3 is 17 amino acids long. Germline V CDR1 and CDR2: MGHDK, SYGVNS. Trimming removed 6 bases from V and 8 bases from J; junction bases left unmatched: 19. CDR3 sequence (DNA): TGTGCCAGCAGCCCCTACCCGGGGACAGACAAAAAGCATGAGCAGTTCTTC. It yields the protein CASSPYPGTDKKHEQFF.

The chain is built from TRBV9 and TRBJ1-4, with TRBD1 matching 9 bases. The CDR3 has 17 residues. The trim removed 2 bases at V and 8 bases at J, leaving 13 bases unmatched. Germline CDR1 reads SGDLS; CDR2 reads YYNGEE. The CDR3 sequence: CASSVGASGTGREKLFF. CDR3 in DNA: TGTGCCAGCAGCGTGGGGGCGTCTGGGACAGGGCGAGAAAAACTGTTTTTT.

This chain uses TRBV6-5 with TRBJ1-2, with 11 nucleotides matching TRBD1. Germline V gene lookup returns CDR1 MNHEY and CDR2 SVGAGI. Unmatched junction bases numbered 10, after V lost 6 bases and J lost 10 bases. There are 14 residues in the CDR3. The CDR3 spells CASRYPGTGGVYTF. DNA of the CDR3: TGTGCCAGCAGATACCCCGGGACAGGGGGTGTCTACACCTTC.

The V and J genes are TRBV5-6 and TRBJ1-1, with D hard to call. Germline V gene sequence: CDR1 SGHDT, CDR2 YYEEEE. The CDR3 is 15 amino acids. V dropped 4 bases and J dropped 5 bases, with 18 bases sitting between them. The DNA for the CDR3 is TGTGCCAGCAGCCGATCTAGGACCCTGAGGACTGAAGCTTTCTTT. As protein: CASSRSRTLRTEAFF. The full variable domain, rest sourced from reference TRBV5-6 and TRBJ1-1, is DAGVTQSPTHLIKTRGQQVTLRCSPKSGHDTVSWYQQALGQGPQFIFQYYEEEERQRGNFPDRFSGHQFPNYSSELNVNALLLGDSALYLCASSRSRTLRTEAFFGQGTRLTVV.

This clone was recorded once. This chain connects TRBV24-1 to TRBJ1-5; D remains unclear. V lost 3 bases and J 3 bases, leaving 2 bases between the germline ends. The CDR3 runs to 12 residues. CDR1 KGHDR and CDR2 SFDVKD come from the germline V gene. CDR3 sequence reads: CATSDPNQPQHF. The DNA of the CDR3 is TGTGCCACCAGTGATCCCAATCAGCCCCAGCATTTT.

The DNA of the CDR3 is TGTGCCAGCAGCCAAGAAAGAAGGGCCTTATACTTC. Translation: CASSQERRALYF. The chain combines TRBV14 with TRBJ2-7; D remains ambiguous. Looked up from germline, CDR1 is SGHDN and CDR2 is FVKESK. This CDR3 is built from 12 residues. The V end lost 0 bases, the J end lost 13 bases, and 13 bases lay between the germline ends.

The CDR3 region has the DNA TGTGCCAGCAGCTGGTTAAGGCAGGTTGAAGCTTTCTTT. It yields the protein CASSWLRQVEAFF. The chain carries TRBV7-2 and TRBJ1-1; D not resolved. The CDR3 has 13 amino acids. With 4 bases removed from V and 7 bases from J, the gap between germline ends came to 13 bases. CDR1 and CDR2 (germline): SGHTA, FQGNSA.

The chain recombines TRBV28 with TRBJ2-7, with TRBD2 identical over 13 bases. With V trimmed by 3 bases and J by 8 bases, 7 bases remained unmatched. There are 15 residues in the CDR3. Germline loops: CDR1 MDHEN, CDR2 SYDVKM. CDR3 DNA sequence: TGTGCCAGCAGTTTCGCCGGACTAGCGGGAGTGCAGCAGTACTTC. Translating it yields CASSFAGLAGVQQYF.

The rearrangement joins TRBV6-2 or TRBV6-3 to TRBJ2-2, with 15 bases that match TRBD2. CDR3 length equals 19 residues. Trimming at V came to 4 bases and at J to 0 bases, leaving 6 bases not matched to a gene. The V gene's germline CDR1 is MNHEY and CDR2 SVGEGT. CDR3: CASSSSGTSGRPNTGELFF. For the CDR3, the DNA is TGTGCCAGCAGTTCCTCCGGGACTAGCGGGAGGCCGAACACCGGGGAGCTGTTTTTT.

The chain combines TRBV5-4 with TRBJ1-2, with TRBD1 matching over 8 bases. J was trimmed by 0 bases and V by 4 bases; bases with no gene match: 5. Germline loops: CDR1 SGHNT, CDR2 YYREEE (reference sequence). The CDR3 contains 15 residues. CDR3: CASSIRQGSNYGYTF. CDR3 coding DNA: TGTGCCAGCAGCATCCGACAGGGGTCTAACTATGGCTACACCTTC.